The entry that follows covers one T cell receptor beta chain sequence. These data originate in a study of cytotoxic CD8 clonotypes in ibrutinib-treated CLL. Looking at the study overall: Recorded responses included approximately 25 partial and 2 complete; following median roughly 70 months, roughly 15 stayed remitted and about 12 progressed.

A 1 in 200,000 to 1 in 1 million T cell depth was the sequencing target. Produced via immunoSEQ multiplex PCR; TCRdb's table is partial and in-frame only. The table records about 130,000 clones, approximately 81% of them present only once. The sample consisted of PBMCs, taken after 12 months of ibrutinib treatment. The clonotype was recovered from a human donor with chronic lymphocytic leukemia.

The CDR3, as DNA: TGTGCCAGCAGTACAGGGGACCAAGAGACCCAGTACTTC. Translated: CASSTGDQETQYF. The chain links TRBV6-6 to TRBJ2-5, with 7 positions matching TRBD1. The CDR3 runs 13 residues. V dropped 5 bases and J dropped 0; count of bases not matched to a gene: 0. Germline V gene lookup returns CDR1 MNHNY and CDR2 SVGAGI (reference sequence).